The rows below give T cell receptor beta chains drawn from one sample of a study of spatial heterogeneity in lung cancer. One entry per CDR3 protein, called by TCRdb with MiXCR from the 5' RACE reads. Here the sample spans about 52,000 distinct CDR3 sequences, more than 6.5% being singletons. This specimen was PBMCs, taken at follow-up. The receptors originated from a female donor with early-stage non-small cell lung cancer. Both conserved end residues are trimmed from each CDR3. Each record gives: CDR3 protein, clone size, J gene, V gene. Clone size is not always given. Where it is, it says once, few, many or a class for expanded clones.

CDR3: ASSLQGAGNEKLF
size: few
J: TRBJ1-4
V: TRBV12-3/TRBV12-4

CDR3: ARARRVTGELF
size: few
J: TRBJ2-2
V: TRBV21-1

CDR3: ASSPAGGPANEQF
size: many
J: TRBJ2-1
V: TRBV5-1

CDR3: ASSQEWGARGNTIY
size: many
J: TRBJ1-3
V: TRBV4-1

CDR3: SATGLAGVTDTQY
size: NA
J: TRBJ2-3
V: TRBV20-1

CDR3: ASSYDRWRDTDTQY
size: few
J: TRBJ2-3
V: TRBV6-2/TRBV6-3

CDR3: ASSKTSGGAGTQY
size: NA
J: TRBJ2-3
V: TRBV19

CDR3: ASSYSDRYYEQY
size: many
J: TRBJ2-7
V: TRBV6-5

CDR3: ASSPYRDRDGYT
size: once
J: TRBJ1-2
V: TRBV12-3/TRBV12-4

CDR3: ASSQLLDARSTQY
size: many
J: TRBJ2-5
V: TRBV3-1

CDR3: ASSFYGGRNIQY
size: many
J: TRBJ2-4
V: TRBV11-2

CDR3: ASSLRRGGAQH
size: NA
J: TRBJ1-5
V: TRBV11-2

CDR3: ASSRSSGGASEQF
size: many
J: TRBJ2-1
V: TRBV11-3

CDR3: ASSLVGDGYEQY
size: NA
J: TRBJ2-7
V: TRBV27